A selection of T cell receptor beta chains follows, all from one sample in a study of T cell changes during pregnancy in multiple sclerosis. Some clones are missing from TCRdb's copy, which holds only in-frame ones; the method was immunoSEQ multiplex PCR. The sample contains about 87,000 clones, roughly 95% of which appear only once. Sequenced here: peripheral blood, sampled in the third trimester of pregnancy. These receptors came from a female donor in good health, enrolled as a control in a pregnancy study. Each CDR3 is given with its conserved first and last residue. Each record gives: J gene, V gene, CDR3 protein.

TRBJ1-1	TRBV27	CASSLTGGERAFF
TRBJ2-1	TRBV7-2	CASSPPSGSSYNEQFF
TRBJ2-7	TRBV6-5	CASSYSTSGGTYEQYF
TRBJ2-2	TRBV5-4	CASSISSGANGELFF
TRBJ1-3	TRBV9	CASSEGDRSSGNTIYF
TRBJ2-3	TRBV5-6	CASSLRGRGTDTQYF
TRBJ2-7	TRBV15	CATSRGGTSGYEQYF
TRBJ1-2	TRBV28	CASSLLGTGGGRGYTF
TRBJ1-1	TRBV2	CASSAQGRDTEAFF
TRBJ1-5	TRBV6-1	CASSAFRDSGNQPQHF
TRBJ2-2	TRBV5-1	CASRVETNTGELFF
TRBJ2-3	TRBV5-8	CASSLDGEDTDTQYF
TRBJ2-7	TRBV5-3	CARSLIRREGYEQYF
TRBJ2-7	TRBV7-9	CASSLPLTDKRYEQYF
TRBJ1-1	TRBV7-9	CASSLGQLNTEAFF
TRBJ2-6	TRBV9	CASSFSAGDSGANVLTF
TRBJ2-1	TRBV19	CASSLRDSYHNEQFF
TRBJ2-1	TRBV6-4	CASWSVALYNEQFF
TRBJ2-7	TRBV2	CASNLEQGGLVYEQYF
TRBJ1-4	TRBV28	CASSSPQGREDEKLFF
TRBJ1-2	TRBV2	CASSDNIVWGHPESGYTF
TRBJ2-6	TRBV2	CASKPGQWPNVLTF
TRBJ2-7	TRBV4-1	CASSQEGGTSYEQYF
TRBJ2-2	TRBV7-2	CASSPLGPGELFF
TRBJ2-7	TRBV15	CATSAGGLGEQYF